This section outlines one T cell receptor (beta chain) sequence together with its context. The data were taken from a study of blood T cells in healthy people across ages. Trimming took off 5 bases at V and 0 bases at J, with 17 bases between the two ends. The CDR3 covers 16 residues. CDR1 SGHRS and CDR2 YFSETQ come from the germline V gene. Alongside a J-beta primer mix, a sample-barcoded 5' primer served in a second PCR lasting roughly 6 to 11 cycles. MiXCR was run by TCRdb on the 5' RACE reads, yielding one entry per CDR3 protein. Seen here are some 1.7 million distinct CDR3 sequences, approximately 28% observed once, and the top ten hold 7.7%.

This sequence originates from a woman in her 30s in good health. The source material was blood. The genes are TRBV5-1 and TRBJ2-5; TRBD2 might be the D (5 bases). The CDR3 reads CASSREPGRYQETQYF. CDR3 coding DNA: TGCGCCAGCAGTAGGGAGCCGGGAAGGTACCAAGAGACCCAGTACTTC.